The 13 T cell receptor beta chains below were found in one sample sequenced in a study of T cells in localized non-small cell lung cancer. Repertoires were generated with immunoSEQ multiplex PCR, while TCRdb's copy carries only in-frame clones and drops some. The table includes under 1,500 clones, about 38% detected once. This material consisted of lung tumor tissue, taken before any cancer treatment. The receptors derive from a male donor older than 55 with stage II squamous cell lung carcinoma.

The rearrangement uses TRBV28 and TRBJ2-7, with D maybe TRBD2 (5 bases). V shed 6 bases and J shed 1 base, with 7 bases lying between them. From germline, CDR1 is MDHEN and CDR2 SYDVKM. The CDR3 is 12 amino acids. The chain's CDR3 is CASSRGSYEQYF. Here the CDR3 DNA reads TGTGCCAGCAGCCGGGGATCCTACGAGCAGTACTTC. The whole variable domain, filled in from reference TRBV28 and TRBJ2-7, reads DVKVTQSSRYLVKRTGEKVFLECVQDMDHENMFWYRQDPGLGLRLIYFSYDVKMKEKGDIPEGYSVSREKKERFSLILESASTNQTSMYLCASSRGSYEQYFGPGTRLTVT.

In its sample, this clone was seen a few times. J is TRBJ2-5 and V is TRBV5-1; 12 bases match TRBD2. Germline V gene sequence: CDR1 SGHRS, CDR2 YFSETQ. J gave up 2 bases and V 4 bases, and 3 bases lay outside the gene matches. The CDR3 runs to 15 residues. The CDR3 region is CASSIGTSGQETQYF. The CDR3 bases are TGCGCCAGCAGCATTGGGACTAGCGGGCAAGAGACCCAGTACTTC.

CDR3 coding DNA: TGTGCCAGTAGTATAGGGGTCGGCGGGAGAACCTACAATGAGCAGTTCTTC. It codes for CASSIGVGGRTYNEQFF. The chain couples TRBV19 to TRBJ2-1; 7 bases map to TRBD2. The CDR3 is 17 residues long. Germline CDR1 and CDR2: LNHDA and SQIVND (reference sequence). V shed 1 base, J shed 2 bases, and the junction held 8 bases outside the gene matches.

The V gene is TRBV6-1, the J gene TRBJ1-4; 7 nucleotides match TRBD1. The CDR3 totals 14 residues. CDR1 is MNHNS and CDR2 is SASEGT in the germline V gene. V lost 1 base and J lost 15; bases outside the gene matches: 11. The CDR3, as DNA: TGTGCCAGCAGTGAAGGGTGGACAGGCGGTTCGATGTTTTTT. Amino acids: CASSEGWTGGSMFF.

The CDR3 protein is CASSLGRSSEQYF. CDR3 DNA sequence: TGTGCCAGCAGTTTGGGCAGAAGCTCCGAGCAGTACTTC. This rearrangement joins TRBV28 to TRBJ2-7; the D is unclear. CDR1 and CDR2 from the germline V gene are MDHEN and SYDVKM. Trimming removed 3 bases from V and 6 bases from J, with 12 bases in between. This CDR3 spans 13 amino acids.

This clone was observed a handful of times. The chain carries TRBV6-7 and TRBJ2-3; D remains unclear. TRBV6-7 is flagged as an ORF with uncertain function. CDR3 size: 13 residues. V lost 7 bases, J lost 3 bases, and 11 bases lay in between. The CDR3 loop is CASKGPGTDTQYF. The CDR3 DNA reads TGTGCCAGCAAAGGTCCTGGGACAGATACGCAGTATTTT.

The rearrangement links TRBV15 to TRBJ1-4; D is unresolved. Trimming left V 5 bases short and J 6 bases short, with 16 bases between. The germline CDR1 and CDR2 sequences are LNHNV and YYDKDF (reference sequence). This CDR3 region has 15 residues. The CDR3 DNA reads TGTGCCACCAGCGTCGGAACATCTGGCTATGAAAAACTGTTTTTT. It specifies CATSVGTSGYEKLFF.

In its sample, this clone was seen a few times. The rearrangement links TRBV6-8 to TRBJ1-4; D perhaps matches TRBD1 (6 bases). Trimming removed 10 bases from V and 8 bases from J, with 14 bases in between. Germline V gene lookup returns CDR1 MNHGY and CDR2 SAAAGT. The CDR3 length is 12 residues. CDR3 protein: CAIRDNREKLFF. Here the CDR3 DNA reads TGTGCCATCAGGGACAATCGCGAAAAACTGTTTTTT.

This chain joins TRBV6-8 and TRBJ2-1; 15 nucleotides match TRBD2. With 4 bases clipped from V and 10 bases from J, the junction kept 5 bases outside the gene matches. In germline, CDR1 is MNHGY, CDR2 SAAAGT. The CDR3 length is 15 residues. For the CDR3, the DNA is TGTGCCAGCAGTTTGGGACTAGCGGGAGGCGGGGAGCAGTTCTTC. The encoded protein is CASSLGLAGGGEQFF.

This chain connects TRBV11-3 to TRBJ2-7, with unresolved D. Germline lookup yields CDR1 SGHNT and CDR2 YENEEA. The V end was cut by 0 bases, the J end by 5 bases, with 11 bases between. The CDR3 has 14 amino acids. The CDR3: CASSLDPYTDEQYF. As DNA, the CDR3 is TGTGCCAGCAGCTTAGATCCGTACACGGACGAGCAGTACTTC.

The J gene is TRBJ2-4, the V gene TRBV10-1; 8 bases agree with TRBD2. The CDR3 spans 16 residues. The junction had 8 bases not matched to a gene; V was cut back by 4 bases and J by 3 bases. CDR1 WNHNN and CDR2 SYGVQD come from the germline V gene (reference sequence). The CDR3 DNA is TGCGCCAGCAGTGTGGGAGCGGGAGTGGGCAAAAACATTCAGTACTTC. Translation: CASSVGAGVGKNIQYF.

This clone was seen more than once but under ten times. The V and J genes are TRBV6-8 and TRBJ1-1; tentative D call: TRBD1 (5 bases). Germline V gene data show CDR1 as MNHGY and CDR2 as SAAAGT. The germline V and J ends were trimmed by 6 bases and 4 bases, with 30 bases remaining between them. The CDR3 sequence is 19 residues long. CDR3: CASRVAMEGSLRRGTEAFF. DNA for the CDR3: TGTGCCAGCAGAGTCGCCATGGAGGGGTCCCTCCGGAGGGGCACTGAAGCTTTCTTT.

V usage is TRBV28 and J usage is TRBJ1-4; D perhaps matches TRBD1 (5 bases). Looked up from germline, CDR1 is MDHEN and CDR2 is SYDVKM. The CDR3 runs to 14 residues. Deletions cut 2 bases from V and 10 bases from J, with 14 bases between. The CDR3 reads CASSLGGWVGKLFF. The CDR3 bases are TGTGCCAGCAGTTTAGGGGGGTGGGTTGGAAAACTGTTTTTT.